A single sample is the source of the 7 T cell receptor beta chains below, sequenced in a study of blood T cell repertoires in COVID-19. TCRdb's table, derived via immunoSEQ multiplex PCR, lists solely in-frame clones and lacks some. The sample records 280,000 or so clones, around 86% being singletons. The specimen was peripheral blood. The receptors shown here come from a woman aged 30 to 39 who had recovered from COVID-19.

The chain combines TRBV19 with TRBJ2-2, with 11 bases aligning to TRBD2. V was pared by 3 bases and J by 10 bases, with 7 bases of the junction left unmatched. The CDR3 consists of 15 residues. CDR1 LNHDA and CDR2 SQIVND come from the germline V gene (reference sequence). As DNA, the CDR3 is TGTGCCAGTAGTATCGTTAGCGGGGGGGCCGCGGAGCTGTTTTTT. Translation gives CASSIVSGGAAELFF.

This sequence joins TRBV7-8 and TRBJ2-2; D ambiguous. This CDR3 has 12 amino acids. Germline assignment: CDR1 SGHVS and CDR2 FQNEAQ. Trimming left V 2 bases short and J 6 bases short, with 4 bases between. This chain's CDR3 is CASSLPAGELFF. CDR3 nucleotide sequence: TGTGCCAGCAGCTTACCCGCCGGGGAGCTGTTTTTT. Filled out from reference TRBV7-8 and TRBJ2-2, the complete variable domain reads GAGVSQSPRYKVAKRGQDVALRCDPISGHVSLFWYQQALGQGPEFLTYFQNEAQLDKSGLPSDRFFAERPEGSVSTLKIQRTQQEDSAVYLCASSLPAGELFFGEGSRLTVL.

The gene calls are TRBV24-1 and TRBJ2-5; 12 nucleotides agree with TRBD1. V gave up 5 bases and J gave up 2 bases; unmatched junction bases: 17. The length of the CDR3 is 20 residues. CDR1 KGHDR and CDR2 SFDVKD come from the germline V gene. The CDR3 DNA is TGTGCCACCAGTGGCCCCACGGGACAGGGGGCGCGTTCGTTTCAAGAGACCCAGTACTTC. Encoded protein: CATSGPTGQGARSFQETQYF.

V and J are TRBV27 and TRBJ1-1; tentatively, D is TRBD1 (5 bases). Trimming removed 0 bases from V and 7 bases from J, with 12 bases in between. Germline CDR1 is MNHEY and CDR2 is SMNVEV (reference sequence). This CDR3 is built from 14 residues. CDR3 bases: TGTGCCAGCAGTTTATCGCGGGGGACGCTTGAAGCTTTCTTT. Translating it yields CASSLSRGTLEAFF.

This chain uses TRBV19 with TRBJ2-3; no clear D. Trimming shortened V by 4 bases and J by 1 base, and 15 bases separated the two germline ends. The CDR3 loop spans 16 amino acids. Germline V CDR1 and CDR2: LNHDA, SQIVND (reference sequence). CDR3 bases: TGTGCCAGTAGTACCCAAGTAGCCGTCGGCACAGATACGCAGTATTTT. Its translation is CASSTQVAVGTDTQYF.

The rearrangement links TRBV12-3 or TRBV12-4 to TRBJ1-2; D remains ambiguous. There are 13 residues in the CDR3. Trimming left V 6 bases short and J 4 bases short, with 12 bases between. CDR3 coding DNA: TGTGCCAGCAGAGAACGACTAGGCTATGGCTACACCTTC. Its translation: CASRERLGYGYTF.

This clone has only one observation. V is TRBV30 and J is TRBJ2-1; D gene ambiguous. Germline lookup yields CDR1 GTSNPN and CDR2 SVGIG (reference sequence). V lost 5 bases and J lost 0, with 8 bases in between. This CDR3 region has 13 residues. This CDR3 reads CAWAPHSYNEQFF. Written as DNA, the CDR3 is TGTGCCTGGGCTCCACACTCCTACAATGAGCAGTTCTTC.